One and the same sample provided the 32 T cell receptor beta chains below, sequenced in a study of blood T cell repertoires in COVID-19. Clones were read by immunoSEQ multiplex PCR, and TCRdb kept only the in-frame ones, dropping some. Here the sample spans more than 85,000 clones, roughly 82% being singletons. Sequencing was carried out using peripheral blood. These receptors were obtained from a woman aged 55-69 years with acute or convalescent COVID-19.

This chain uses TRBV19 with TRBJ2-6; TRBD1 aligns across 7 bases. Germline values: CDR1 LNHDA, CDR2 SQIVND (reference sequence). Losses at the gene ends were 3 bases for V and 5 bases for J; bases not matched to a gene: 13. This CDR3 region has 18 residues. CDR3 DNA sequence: TGTGCCAGTAGTATCTCGGACAGGAGAGCTGCTCGGGCCAACGTCCTGACTTTC. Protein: CASSISDRRAARANVLTF.

DNA for the CDR3: TGCGCCAGCAGCCAAGATCGGACAGGGGCCTACTATGGCTACACCTTC. Its translation is CASSQDRTGAYYGYTF. The genes are TRBV4-3 and TRBJ1-2, with TRBD1 matching over 9 bases. Per the germline V gene, CDR1 is LGHNA and CDR2 is YSLEER. Unmatched junction bases numbered 5, after V lost 0 bases and J lost 3 bases. This CDR3 contains 16 residues.

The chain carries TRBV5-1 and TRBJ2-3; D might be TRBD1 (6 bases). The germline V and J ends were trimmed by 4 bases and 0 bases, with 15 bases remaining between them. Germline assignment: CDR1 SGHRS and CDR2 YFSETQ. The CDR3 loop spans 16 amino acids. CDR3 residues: CASSGLPGVSTDTQYF. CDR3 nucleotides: TGCGCCAGCAGCGGACTCCCAGGGGTCAGCACAGATACGCAGTATTTT.

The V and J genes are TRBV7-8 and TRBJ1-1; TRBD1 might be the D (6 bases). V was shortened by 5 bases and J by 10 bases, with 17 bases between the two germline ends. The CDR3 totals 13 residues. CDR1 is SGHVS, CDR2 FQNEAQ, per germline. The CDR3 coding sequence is TGTGCCAGCAGCCCCCGGGGGGGCTTGGGAGCTTTCTTT. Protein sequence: CASSPRGGLGAFF.

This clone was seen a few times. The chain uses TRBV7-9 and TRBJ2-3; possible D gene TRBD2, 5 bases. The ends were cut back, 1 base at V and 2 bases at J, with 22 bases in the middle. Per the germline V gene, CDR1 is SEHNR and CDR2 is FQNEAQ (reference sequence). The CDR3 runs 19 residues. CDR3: CASSLDLSWRADHTDTQYF. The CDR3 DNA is TGTGCCAGCAGCTTAGATTTGAGTTGGCGGGCGGACCACACAGATACGCAGTATTTT. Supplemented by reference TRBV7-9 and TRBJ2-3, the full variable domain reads DTGVSQNPRHKITKRGQNVTFRCDPISEHNRLYWYRQTLGQGPEFLTYFQNEAQLEKSRLLSDRFSAERPKGSFSTLEIQRTEQGDSAMYLCASSLDLSWRADHTDTQYFGPGTRLTVL.

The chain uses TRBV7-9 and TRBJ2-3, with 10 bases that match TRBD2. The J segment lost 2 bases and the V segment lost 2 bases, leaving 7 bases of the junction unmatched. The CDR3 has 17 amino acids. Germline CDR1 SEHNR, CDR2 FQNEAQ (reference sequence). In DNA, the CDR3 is TGTGCCAGCAGCTTATATGGGAGCGGGGGGGACACAGATACGCAGTATTTT. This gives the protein CASSLYGSGGDTDTQYF.

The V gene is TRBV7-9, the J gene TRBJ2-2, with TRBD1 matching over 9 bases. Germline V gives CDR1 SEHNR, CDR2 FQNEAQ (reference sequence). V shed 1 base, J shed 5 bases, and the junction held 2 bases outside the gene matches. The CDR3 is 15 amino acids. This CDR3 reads CASSLGDRATGELFF. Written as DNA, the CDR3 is TGTGCCAGCAGCTTAGGGGACAGGGCAACCGGGGAGCTGTTTTTT.

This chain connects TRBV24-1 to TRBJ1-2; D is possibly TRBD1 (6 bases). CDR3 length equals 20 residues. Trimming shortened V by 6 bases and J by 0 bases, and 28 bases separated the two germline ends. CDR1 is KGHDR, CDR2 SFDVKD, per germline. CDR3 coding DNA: TGTGCCACCAGTAGTTCCAGGGGTGGTTTGGTCGTCTCTACTAACTATGGCTACACCTTC. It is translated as CATSSSRGGLVVSTNYGYTF.

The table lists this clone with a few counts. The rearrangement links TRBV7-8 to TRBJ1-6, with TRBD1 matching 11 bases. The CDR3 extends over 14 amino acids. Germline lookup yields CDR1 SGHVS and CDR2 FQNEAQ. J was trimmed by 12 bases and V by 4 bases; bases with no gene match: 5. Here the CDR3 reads CASSSDRGQVPLHF. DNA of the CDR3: TGTGCCAGCAGCTCGGACAGGGGGCAGGTACCCCTCCACTTT.

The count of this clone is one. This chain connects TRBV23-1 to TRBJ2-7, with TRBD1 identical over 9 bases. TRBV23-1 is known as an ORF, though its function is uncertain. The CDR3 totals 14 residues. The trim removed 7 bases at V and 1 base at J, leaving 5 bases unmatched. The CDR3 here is CASTTGQGSYEQYF. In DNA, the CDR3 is TGCGCCAGCACCACCGGACAGGGGTCCTACGAGCAGTACTTC.

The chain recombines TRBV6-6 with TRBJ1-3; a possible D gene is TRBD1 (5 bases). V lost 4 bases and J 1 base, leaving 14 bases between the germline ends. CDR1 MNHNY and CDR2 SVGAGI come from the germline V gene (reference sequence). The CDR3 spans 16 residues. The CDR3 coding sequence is TGTGCCAGCAGTTCATCCGGCAGGGTGTCTGGAAACACCATATATTTT. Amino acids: CASSSSGRVSGNTIYF.

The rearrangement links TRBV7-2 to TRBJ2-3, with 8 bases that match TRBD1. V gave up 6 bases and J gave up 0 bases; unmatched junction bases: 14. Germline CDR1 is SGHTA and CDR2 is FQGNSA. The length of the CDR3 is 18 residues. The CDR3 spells CASSFSRDRIASTDTQYF. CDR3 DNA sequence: TGTGCCAGCAGTTTTTCCCGGGACAGGATCGCTAGCACAGATACGCAGTATTTT.

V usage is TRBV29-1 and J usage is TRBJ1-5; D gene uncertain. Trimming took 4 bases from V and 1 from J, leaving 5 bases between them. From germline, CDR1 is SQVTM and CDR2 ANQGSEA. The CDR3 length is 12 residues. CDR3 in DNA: TGCAGCGTTGCAGGCAGCAATCAGCCCCAGCATTTT. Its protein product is CSVAGSNQPQHF.

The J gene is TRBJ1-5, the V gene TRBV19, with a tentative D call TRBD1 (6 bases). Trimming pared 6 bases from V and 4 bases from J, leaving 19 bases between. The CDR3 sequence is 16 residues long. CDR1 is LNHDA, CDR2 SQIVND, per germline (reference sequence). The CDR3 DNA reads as TGTGCCAGTAGAAAAATTACAGGGACCCTAAATCAGCCCCAGCATTTT. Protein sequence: CASRKITGTLNQPQHF.

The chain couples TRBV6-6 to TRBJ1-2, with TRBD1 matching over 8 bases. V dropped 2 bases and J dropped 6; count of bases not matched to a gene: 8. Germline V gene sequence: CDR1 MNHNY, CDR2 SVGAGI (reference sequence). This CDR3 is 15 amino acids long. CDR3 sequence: CASSYPIGTGDGYTF. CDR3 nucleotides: TGTGCCAGCAGTTACCCCATAGGGACAGGAGATGGCTACACCTTC.

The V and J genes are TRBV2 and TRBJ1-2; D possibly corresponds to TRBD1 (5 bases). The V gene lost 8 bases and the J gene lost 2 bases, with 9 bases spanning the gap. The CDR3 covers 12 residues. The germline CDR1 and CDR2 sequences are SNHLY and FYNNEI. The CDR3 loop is CASLQGNYGYTF. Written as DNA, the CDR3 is TGTGCCAGCCTTCAGGGCAACTATGGCTACACCTTC.

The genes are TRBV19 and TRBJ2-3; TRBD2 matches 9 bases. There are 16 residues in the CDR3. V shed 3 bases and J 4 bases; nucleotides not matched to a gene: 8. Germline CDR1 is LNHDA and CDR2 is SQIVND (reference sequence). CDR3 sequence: CASSIGGGGAPDTQYF. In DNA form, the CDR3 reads TGTGCCAGTAGTATCGGGGGCGGGGGGGCCCCAGATACGCAGTATTTT.

The chain's CDR3 is CASSILETGRDTEAFF. CDR3 DNA sequence: TGTGCCAGTAGTATCCTAGAGACTGGGAGGGACACTGAAGCTTTCTTT. The gene calls are TRBV19 and TRBJ1-1; D is unresolved. This CDR3 has 16 amino acids. The germline V gene has CDR1 LNHDA and CDR2 SQIVND (reference sequence). V was clipped by 3 bases and J by 3 bases, with 17 bases between them.

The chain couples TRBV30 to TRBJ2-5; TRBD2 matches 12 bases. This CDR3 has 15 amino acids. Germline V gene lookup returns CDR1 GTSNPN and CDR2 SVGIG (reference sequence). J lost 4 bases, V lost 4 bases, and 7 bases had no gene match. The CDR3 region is CAWTLAGGPSETQYF. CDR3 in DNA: TGTGCCTGGACCCTAGCGGGGGGGCCTTCAGAGACCCAGTACTTC. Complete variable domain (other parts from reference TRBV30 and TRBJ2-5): SQTIHQWPATLVQPVGSPLSLECTVEGTSNPNLYWYRQAAGRGLQLLFYSVGIGQISSEVPQNLSASRPQDRQFILSSKKLLLSDSGFYLCAWTLAGGPSETQYFGPGTRLLVL.

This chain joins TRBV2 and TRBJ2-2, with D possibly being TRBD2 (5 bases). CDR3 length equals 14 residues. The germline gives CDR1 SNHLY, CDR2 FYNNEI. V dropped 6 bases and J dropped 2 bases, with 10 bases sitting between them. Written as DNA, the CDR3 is TGTGCCAGCAGCGGGCGGGCAAACACCGGGGAGCTGTTTTTT. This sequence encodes CASSGRANTGELFF.

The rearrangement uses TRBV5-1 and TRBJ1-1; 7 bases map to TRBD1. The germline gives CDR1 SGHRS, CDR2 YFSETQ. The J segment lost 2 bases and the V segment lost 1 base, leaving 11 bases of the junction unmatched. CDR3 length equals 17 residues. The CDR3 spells CASSLTLGQRDNTEAFF. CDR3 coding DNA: TGCGCCAGCAGCTTGACTCTGGGACAGAGAGATAACACTGAAGCTTTCTTT.

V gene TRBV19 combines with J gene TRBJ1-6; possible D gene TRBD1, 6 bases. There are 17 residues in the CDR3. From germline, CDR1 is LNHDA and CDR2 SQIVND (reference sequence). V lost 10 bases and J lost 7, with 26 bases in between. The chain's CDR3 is CAKKQGGSPMENSPLHF. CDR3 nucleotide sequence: TGTGCCAAGAAACAGGGTGGTTCCCCTATGGAGAATTCACCCCTCCACTTT.

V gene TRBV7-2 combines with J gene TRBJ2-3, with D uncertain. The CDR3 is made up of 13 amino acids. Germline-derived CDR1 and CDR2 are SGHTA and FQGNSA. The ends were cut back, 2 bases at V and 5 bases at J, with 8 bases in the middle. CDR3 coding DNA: TGTGCCAGCAGCTTATTCCAGGTAGATACGCAGTATTTT. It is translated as CASSLFQVDTQYF.

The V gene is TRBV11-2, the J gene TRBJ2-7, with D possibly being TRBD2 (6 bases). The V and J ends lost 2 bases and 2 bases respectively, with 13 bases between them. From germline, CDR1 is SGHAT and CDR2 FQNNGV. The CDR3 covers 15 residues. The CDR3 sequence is CASSLSWTTTYEQYF. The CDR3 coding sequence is TGTGCCAGCAGCTTATCCTGGACTACCACCTACGAGCAGTACTTC. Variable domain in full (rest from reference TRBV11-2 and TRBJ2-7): EAGVAQSPRYKIIEKRQSVAFWCNPISGHATLYWYQQILGQGPKLLIQFQNNGVVDDSQLPKDRFSAERLKGVDSTLKIQPAKLEDSAVYLCASSLSWTTTYEQYFGPGTRLTVT.

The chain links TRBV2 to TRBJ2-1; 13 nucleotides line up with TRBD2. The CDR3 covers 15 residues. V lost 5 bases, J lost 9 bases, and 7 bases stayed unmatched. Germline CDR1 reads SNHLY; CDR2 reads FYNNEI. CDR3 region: CASSILAGGQSEQFF. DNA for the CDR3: TGTGCCAGCAGTATACTAGCGGGGGGGCAGAGTGAGCAGTTCTTC.

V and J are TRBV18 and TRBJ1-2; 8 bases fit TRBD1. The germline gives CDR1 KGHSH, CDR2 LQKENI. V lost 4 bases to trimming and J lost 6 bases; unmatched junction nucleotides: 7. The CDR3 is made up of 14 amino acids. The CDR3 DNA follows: TGTGCCAGCTCACGGACAGGGTATGAAGATGGCTACACCTTC. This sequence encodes CASSRTGYEDGYTF.

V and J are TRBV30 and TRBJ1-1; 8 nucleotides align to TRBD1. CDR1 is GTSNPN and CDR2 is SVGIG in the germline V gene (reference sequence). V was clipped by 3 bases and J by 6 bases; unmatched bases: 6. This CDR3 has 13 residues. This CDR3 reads CAWSRQGLAEAFF. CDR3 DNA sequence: TGTGCCTGGAGCCGACAGGGGTTGGCTGAAGCTTTCTTT.

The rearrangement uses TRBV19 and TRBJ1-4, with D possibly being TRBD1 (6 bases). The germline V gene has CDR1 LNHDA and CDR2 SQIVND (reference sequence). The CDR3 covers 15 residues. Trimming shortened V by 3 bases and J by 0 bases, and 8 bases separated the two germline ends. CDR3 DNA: TGTGCCAGTAGTATGGACAGTGCAACTAATGAAAAACTGTTTTTT. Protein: CASSMDSATNEKLFF. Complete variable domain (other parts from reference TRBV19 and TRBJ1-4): DGGITQSPKYLFRKEGQNVTLSCEQNLNHDAMYWYRQDPGQGLRLIYYSQIVNDFQKGDIAEGYSVSREKKESFPLTVTSAQKNPTAFYLCASSMDSATNEKLFFGSGTQLSVL.

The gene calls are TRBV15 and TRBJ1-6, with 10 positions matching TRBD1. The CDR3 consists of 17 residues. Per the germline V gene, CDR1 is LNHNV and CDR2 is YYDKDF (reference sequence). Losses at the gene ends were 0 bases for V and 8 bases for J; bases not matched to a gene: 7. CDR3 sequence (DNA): TGTGCCACCAGCAGAGAGGGTCCGGGACAGGGGCATTCACCCCTCCACTTT. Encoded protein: CATSREGPGQGHSPLHF.

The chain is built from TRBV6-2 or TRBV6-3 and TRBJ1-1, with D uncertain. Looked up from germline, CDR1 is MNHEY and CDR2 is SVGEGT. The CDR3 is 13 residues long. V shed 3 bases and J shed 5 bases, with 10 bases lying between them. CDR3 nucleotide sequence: TGTGCCAGCAGTTATTATGTGTTTACTGAAGCTTTCTTT. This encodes CASSYYVFTEAFF.

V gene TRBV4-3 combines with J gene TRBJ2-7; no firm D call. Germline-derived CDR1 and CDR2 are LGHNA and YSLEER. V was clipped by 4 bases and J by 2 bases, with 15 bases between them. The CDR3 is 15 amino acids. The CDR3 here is CASSPRIHTTYEQYF. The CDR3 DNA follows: TGCGCCAGCAGCCCCCGAATCCACACTACCTACGAGCAGTACTTC.

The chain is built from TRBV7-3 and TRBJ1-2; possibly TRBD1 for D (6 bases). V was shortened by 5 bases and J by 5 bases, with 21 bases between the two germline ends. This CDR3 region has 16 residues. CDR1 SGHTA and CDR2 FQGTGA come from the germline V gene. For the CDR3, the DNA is TGTGCCAGCAGCCCTGACGGGGGGCAGGGTAGTTATGGCTACACCTTC. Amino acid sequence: CASSPDGGQGSYGYTF.